The rows below give T cell receptor beta chains drawn from one sample of a study of blood T cell repertoires in COVID-19. Clones were sequenced by immunoSEQ multiplex PCR, and TCRdb holds only the in-frame ones, with some missing. Of 120,000 or so clones listed, over 75% are singletons. Sequenced sample: peripheral blood. Receptor source: a man younger than 40 with COVID-19, enrolled during active disease. The conserved cysteine and the conserved F or W are not part of the CDR3 here. Each record gives: J gene, V gene, CDR3 protein.

j_call: TRBJ2-7; v_call: TRBV7-2; cdr3_aa: ASSLERGEREQY
j_call: TRBJ2-1; v_call: TRBV14; cdr3_aa: ASSHDTDRPGVHEQF
j_call: TRBJ2-5; v_call: TRBV5-1; cdr3_aa: ASSLEGRGQETQY
j_call: TRBJ1-2; v_call: TRBV3-1/TRBV3-2; cdr3_aa: ASSQGRVNGYT
j_call: TRBJ1-4; v_call: TRBV7-2; cdr3_aa: ASSLGDSYNEKLF
j_call: TRBJ2-1; v_call: TRBV5-4; cdr3_aa: ASSLLSGGYNEQF
j_call: TRBJ2-1; v_call: TRBV11-2; cdr3_aa: ASSLDTSGGAFNEQF
j_call: TRBJ2-3; v_call: TRBV19; cdr3_aa: ASSKLVTDTQY
j_call: TRBJ1-2; v_call: TRBV20-1; cdr3_aa: SASSPSYGYT
j_call: TRBJ1-1; v_call: TRBV11-3; cdr3_aa: ASSLEGTLNTEAF
j_call: TRBJ2-5; v_call: TRBV30; cdr3_aa: AWSPRTGWTQY
j_call: TRBJ2-1; v_call: TRBV5-5; cdr3_aa: ASSLARWGTQNSYNEQF
j_call: TRBJ1-6; v_call: TRBV4-1; cdr3_aa: ASSQVVAQPLH
j_call: TRBJ2-1; v_call: TRBV5-4; cdr3_aa: ASSLPLAGVQANEQF
j_call: TRBJ2-3; v_call: TRBV30; cdr3_aa: AWSEGALVGTDTQY
j_call: TRBJ2-1; v_call: TRBV4-2; cdr3_aa: ASSQDGRGGIDEQF
j_call: TRBJ1-5; v_call: TRBV10-1; cdr3_aa: ASSPRHSYSNQPQH
j_call: TRBJ2-7; v_call: TRBV7-2; cdr3_aa: ASSAYRGSSYEQY
j_call: TRBJ1-2; v_call: TRBV5-3; cdr3_aa: ARSFRGLGYT
j_call: TRBJ1-4; v_call: TRBV5-8; cdr3_aa: ASSLAGSSNEKLF
j_call: TRBJ2-2; v_call: TRBV9; cdr3_aa: ASRTGGPTNTGELF
j_call: TRBJ1-4; v_call: TRBV7-8; cdr3_aa: ASSLSDSGRGLVATNEKLF
j_call: TRBJ2-7; v_call: TRBV6-2/TRBV6-3; cdr3_aa: ASSFLAYEQY
j_call: TRBJ2-3; v_call: TRBV6-2/TRBV6-3; cdr3_aa: ASSYQLAGTSDTQY
j_call: TRBJ2-4; v_call: TRBV7-2; cdr3_aa: ASSLRVAKNIQY
j_call: TRBJ2-7; v_call: TRBV7-8; cdr3_aa: ASSLATSGGPYEQY
j_call: TRBJ1-1; v_call: TRBV19; cdr3_aa: ASGPGVNTEAF
j_call: TRBJ1-4; v_call: TRBV27; cdr3_aa: ASSSKTGSEEKLF
j_call: TRBJ1-4; v_call: TRBV11-1; cdr3_aa: ASNLEDRGNEKLF
j_call: TRBJ1-5; v_call: TRBV21-1; cdr3_aa: ASSKQGHQPQH
j_call: TRBJ2-5; v_call: TRBV6-2/TRBV6-3; cdr3_aa: ASSYSSLAGGDQETQY
j_call: TRBJ2-2; v_call: TRBV2; cdr3_aa: ASSRDRDTGELF
j_call: TRBJ1-1; v_call: TRBV30; cdr3_aa: AWSVGGTGSTEAF
j_call: TRBJ2-1; v_call: TRBV18; cdr3_aa: ASSLLTSGGYSYNEQF
j_call: TRBJ2-1; v_call: TRBV11-3; cdr3_aa: ASSSLNEQF
j_call: TRBJ2-2; v_call: TRBV6-5; cdr3_aa: ASSYLETNTGELF
j_call: TRBJ2-5; v_call: TRBV3-1/TRBV3-2; cdr3_aa: ASSQGPDRGTRETQY
j_call: TRBJ2-5; v_call: TRBV18; cdr3_aa: ASSPSGGGETQY
j_call: TRBJ1-6; v_call: TRBV27; cdr3_aa: ASSSSGGDSYNSPLH
j_call: TRBJ1-1; v_call: TRBV7-9; cdr3_aa: ASRGDREWTEAF
j_call: TRBJ2-5; v_call: TRBV12-3/TRBV12-4; cdr3_aa: ASSLREGETQY
j_call: TRBJ1-5; v_call: TRBV6-5; cdr3_aa: ASSRDSDSNQPQH
j_call: TRBJ2-5; v_call: TRBV6-5; cdr3_aa: ASSYISGSVETQY
j_call: TRBJ2-3; v_call: TRBV18; cdr3_aa: ASSPPGGGTDTQY
j_call: TRBJ2-7; v_call: TRBV6-2/TRBV6-3; cdr3_aa: ASSNLYEQY
j_call: TRBJ1-4; v_call: TRBV11-2; cdr3_aa: ASSFTGGGEKLF
j_call: TRBJ2-6; v_call: TRBV27; cdr3_aa: ASSLSGTGVGANVLT
j_call: TRBJ2-3; v_call: TRBV29-1; cdr3_aa: SVELALDSTDTQY
j_call: TRBJ2-7; v_call: TRBV28; cdr3_aa: ASSLRHYEQY
j_call: TRBJ2-1; v_call: TRBV3-1/TRBV3-2; cdr3_aa: ASSQVEGRVNEQF
j_call: TRBJ2-1; v_call: TRBV7-9; cdr3_aa: ASSEEGNEQF
j_call: TRBJ2-7; v_call: TRBV9; cdr3_aa: ASSVWAGGALGEQY
j_call: TRBJ2-1; v_call: TRBV18; cdr3_aa: ASSPGTGGYNEQF
j_call: TRBJ2-1; v_call: TRBV7-9; cdr3_aa: ASSLQARSGEQF
j_call: TRBJ1-5; v_call: TRBV11-2; cdr3_aa: ASSLAPGGNQPQH